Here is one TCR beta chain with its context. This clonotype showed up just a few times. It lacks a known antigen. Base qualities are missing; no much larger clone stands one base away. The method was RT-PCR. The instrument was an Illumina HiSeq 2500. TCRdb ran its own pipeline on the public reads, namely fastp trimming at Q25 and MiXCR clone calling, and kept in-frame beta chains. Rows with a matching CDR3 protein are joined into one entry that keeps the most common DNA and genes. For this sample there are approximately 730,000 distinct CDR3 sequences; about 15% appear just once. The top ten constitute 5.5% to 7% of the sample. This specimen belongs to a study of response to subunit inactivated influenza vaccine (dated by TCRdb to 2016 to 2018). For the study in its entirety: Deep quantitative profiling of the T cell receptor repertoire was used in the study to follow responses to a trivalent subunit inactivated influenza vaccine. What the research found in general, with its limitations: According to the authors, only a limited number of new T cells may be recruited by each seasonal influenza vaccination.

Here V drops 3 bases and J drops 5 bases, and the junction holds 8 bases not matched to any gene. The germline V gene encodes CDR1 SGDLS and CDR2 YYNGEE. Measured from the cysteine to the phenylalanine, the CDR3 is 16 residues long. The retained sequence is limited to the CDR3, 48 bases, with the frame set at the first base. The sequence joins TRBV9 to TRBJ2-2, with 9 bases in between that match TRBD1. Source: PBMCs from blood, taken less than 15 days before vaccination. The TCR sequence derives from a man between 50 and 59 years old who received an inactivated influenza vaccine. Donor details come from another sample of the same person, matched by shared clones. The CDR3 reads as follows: CASSDDRGSKTGELFF. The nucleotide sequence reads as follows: TGTGCCAGCAGCGACGACAGGGGGAGTAAAACCGGGGAGCTGTTTTTT.